This TCR beta chain was retrieved from a study of blood T cell repertoires in COVID-19. The CDR3 loop spans 15 amino acids. V was pared by 4 bases and J by 1 base, with 7 bases of the junction left unmatched. Per the germline V gene, CDR1 is SGHDT and CDR2 is YYEEEE. Original data processing: Estimated nucleated cell counts came from reference gene primer amplification. TCRdb's table, derived via immunoSEQ multiplex PCR, lists solely in-frame clones and lacks some. V and J calls and clone size are given by that table; D and trimming were obtained from the DNA. The sample lists roughly 250,000 clones; about 88% were seen once.

The TCR originated in a woman in her forties who had recovered from COVID-19. Sequencing used peripheral blood. J is TRBJ2-5 and V is TRBV5-6; 7 bases map to TRBD1. CDR3 coding DNA: TGTGCCAGCAGCATAACCGGGACAGCCCAAGAGACCCAGTACTTC. Its translation is CASSITGTAQETQYF.